The rows below give T cell receptor beta chains drawn from one sample of a study of T-cell reconstitution after alpha-beta-depleted transplantation in children. MiXCR, run by TCRdb on the PCR reads, gives a single entry per CDR3 protein. This sample has 180,000 or so distinct CDR3 sequences, with approximately 6.8% found just once. The material sequenced was PBMCs, taken before TCRalphabeta/CD19-depleted stem cell transplant. These receptors came from a girl less than two years old with combined immunodeficiency, due to receive a stem cell transplant. Both conserved end residues are part of each CDR3. Each record gives: clone size, V gene, J gene, CDR3 protein. Clone size is stated in some rows and not others, as once, few, many or a class when expanded.

many	TRBV29-1	TRBJ2-1	CSVEVPGLDYNEQFF
few	TRBV6-2/TRBV6-3	TRBJ2-1	CASSAGGDYNEQFF
many	TRBV20-1	TRBJ2-1	CSAGAGIPFF
few	TRBV7-9	TRBJ2-7	CASSHDNTYEQYF
many	TRBV11-3	TRBJ2-1	CASSLGDRVGEQFF
many	TRBV12-3/TRBV12-4	TRBJ2-7	CASSPTAWDEQYF
many	TRBV5-4	TRBJ2-5	CASSLDPTSAETQYF
-	TRBV7-8	TRBJ2-7	CASSPYPDVLDF
many	TRBV7-9	TRBJ2-1	CASSWKDSYNEQFF
many	TRBV29-1	TRBJ2-1	CSVEEASGRTYNEQFF
many	TRBV20-1	TRBJ2-1	CSAKPALAGAHEQFF
many	TRBV7-9	TRBJ2-7	CASSRGPAYEQYF
many	TRBV4-1	TRBJ2-7	CASSQPGGFYEQYF
many	TRBV7-2	TRBJ2-7	CASSLAMTGVGTSGIYEQYF
many	TRBV27	TRBJ2-7	CASSLTGTGDYEQYF
many	TRBV2	TRBJ1-3	CASSEGWRSGNTIYF
many	TRBV29-1	TRBJ2-1	CSVLLLVSYNEQFF
many	TRBV28	TRBJ2-3	CASSLTDTQYF
few	TRBV6-5	TRBJ1-3	CASSYSGGRSSGNTIYF
many	TRBV20-1	TRBJ2-2	CSARGEGTDTGELFF
many	TRBV9	TRBJ2-1	CASSETSRYNEQFF
many	TRBV29-1	TRBJ2-7	CSVSTSGSYEQYF
many	TRBV7-9	TRBJ2-7	CASTETEGASYEQYF
many	TRBV4-1	TRBJ2-1	CASSVQSGTSFNEQFF
many	TRBV20-1	TRBJ2-7	CSATSFYEQYF
many	TRBV15	TRBJ2-1	CATSRETAGSYNEQFF
many	TRBV7-9	TRBJ2-1	CASSPTGREEDEQFF
-	TRBV7-2	TRBJ2-3	CASSFSGDFTDTQYF
many	TRBV4-3	TRBJ2-1	CASSHGTSGYYNEQFF
many	TRBV27	TRBJ1-6	CASSLGRASPLHF
many	TRBV29-1	TRBJ1-1	CSVGDGLTEAFF
-	TRBV7-9	TRBJ1-2	CASSFLETTYYGYTF
many	TRBV28	TRBJ2-7	CASSFKSEQYF
many	TRBV29-1	TRBJ2-1	CSVRGLAGGGNEQFF
many	TRBV28	TRBJ2-7	CASSFVDRVNSYEQYF
many	TRBV4-3	TRBJ2-7	CASSQSVGDYPYEQYF
many	TRBV28	TRBJ2-1	CASSPNSHNEQFF
many	TRBV11-2	TRBJ1-3	CASSLIVQAAGNTIYF
-	TRBV7-6	TRBJ2-7	CASSPRRSYEQYF
-	TRBV7-2	TRBJ2-7	CASSLEAAYEQYF
many	TRBV7-2	TRBJ2-1	CASSLVGWGGNEQFF
many	TRBV7-3	TRBJ2-1	CASSLIGGPNNEQFF
many	TRBV7-8	TRBJ2-7	CASSLPTSGLYEQYF
many	TRBV29-1	TRBJ2-3	CSVHFRDTQYF
many	TRBV7-3	TRBJ1-1	CASSSAGQTEAFF
many	TRBV3-1	TRBJ1-2	CASSQTDGYTF
many	TRBV12-3/TRBV12-4	TRBJ2-5	CASRTGFGETQYF
-	TRBV25-1	TRBJ2-2	CASSERLARTGELFF
-	TRBV9	TRBJ1-1	CASSVEGMGGVAFF
many	TRBV11-2	TRBJ2-1	CASSLRGGTPEEGSEQFF
many	TRBV14	TRBJ2-7	CASSLSVTYEQYF
-	TRBV7-3	TRBJ2-5	CASSSPRGVQTQYF
many	TRBV15	TRBJ2-1	CATSSGGAFSYNEQFF
many	TRBV2	TRBJ2-5	CASSEVRTGSETQYF
many	TRBV29-1	TRBJ2-7	CSVGKGGSEQYF
many	TRBV7-2	TRBJ2-3	CASSSLAGGTDTQYF